Listed below are T cell receptor beta chains from one sample, sequenced in a study of cytotoxic CD8 clonotypes in ibrutinib-treated CLL. Data came from immunoSEQ multiplex PCR; TCRdb stores just in-frame clones and leaves some out. Of some 200,000 clones listed, 70% are singletons. Specimen: PBMCs, collected after 12 months of ibrutinib treatment. The receptors shown here come from a human donor with chronic lymphocytic leukemia. Both conserved end residues are part of each CDR3. D genes are given only for firm matches. Expanded clones are given a class, and other clones once, few, many or no size at all.

V gene	D gene	J gene	CDR3 length	clone size	CDR3 DNA	CDR3 protein
TRBV28	.	TRBJ2-7	10	once	TGTGCCAGCAGTCAGTACGAGCAGTACTTC	CASSQYEQYF
TRBV30	.	TRBJ1-1	13	few	TGTGCCTCCAAGACAGGTCTGTCCACTGAAGCTTTCTTT	CASKTGLSTEAFF
TRBV19	.	TRBJ2-3	13	.	TGTGCCAGTAGTAACCAGGGCACAGATACGCAGTATTTT	CASSNQGTDTQYF
TRBV6-1	.	TRBJ2-3	13	many	TGTGCCACCCATAACCCAAACACAGATACGCAGTATTTT	CATHNPNTDTQYF
TRBV5-4	.	TRBJ1-1	15	.	TGTGCCAGCAGCGGAGGGGTTGGGGTGAACACTGAAGCTTTCTTT	CASSGGVGVNTEAFF
TRBV19	TRBD1	TRBJ1-2	15	.	TGTGCCAGTAGTATAGTCCGGGACAGGGTGGATGGCTACACCTTC	CASSIVRDRVDGYTF
TRBV7-8	TRBD1	TRBJ2-7	13	.	TGTGCCAGCAGCTTAAACAGGGGAGACGAGCAGTACTTC	CASSLNRGDEQYF
TRBV6-5	TRBD1	TRBJ1-5	12	.	TGTGCCAGCGGACAGGTCAATCAGCCCCAGCATTTT	CASGQVNQPQHF
TRBV6-1	TRBD1	TRBJ2-1	13	.	TGTGCCAGCACCTTGGACAGGGACAATGAGCAGTTCTTC	CASTLDRDNEQFF
TRBV6-5	TRBD1	TRBJ2-7	14	.	TGTGCCAGCAGTTCCGGGACAGGGTTCTACGAGCAGTACTTC	CASSSGTGFYEQYF
TRBV7-9	.	TRBJ1-1	13	.	TGTGCCAGTATCAGGGAACTGAACACTGAAGCTTTCTTT	CASIRELNTEAFF
TRBV11-3	.	TRBJ2-7	14	.	TGTGCCAGCAGCTTAAAGAGCAGGGCTGGCGAGCAGTACTTC	CASSLKSRAGEQYF
TRBV29-1	.	TRBJ1-1	11	few	TGCAGCGTTGTAGGGAACACTGAAGCTTTCTTT	CSVVGNTEAFF
TRBV19	.	TRBJ1-1	14	few	TGTGCCAGTAGTATTTGGGCGCGGGGCACTGAAGCTTTCTTT	CASSIWARGTEAFF
TRBV25-1	.	TRBJ1-4	14	.	TGTGCCAGCAGTCAGCCCGCAACTAATGAAAAACTGTTTTTT	CASSQPATNEKLFF
TRBV28	TRBD1	TRBJ2-2	16	.	TGTGCCAGCAGCCCCGAAGGGACAGGGAACACCGGGGAGCTGTTTTTT	CASSPEGTGNTGELFF
TRBV30	TRBD1	TRBJ1-1	15	.	TGTGCCTGGAGTCCACGACAGGGATCGGGCACTGAAGCTTTCTTT	CAWSPRQGSGTEAFF
TRBV30	.	TRBJ1-2	13	few	TGTGCCGCCTTTAAGACCCCTAACTATGGCTACACCTTC	CAAFKTPNYGYTF
TRBV29-1	TRBD2	TRBJ2-2	15	once	TGCAGCGTTCGGAGGGAGGGCCCGAACACCGGGGAGCTGTTTTTT	CSVRREGPNTGELFF
TRBV28	TRBD1	TRBJ1-1	15	.	TGTGCCAGCAGGTCTCTCCAGGGGGCGAACACTGAAGCTTTCTTT	CASRSLQGANTEAFF
TRBV6-5	.	TRBJ1-1	15	.	TGTGCCAGCAGTTACGGACTCAGGGGCCTCACTGAAGCTTTCTTT	CASSYGLRGLTEAFF
TRBV30	.	TRBJ2-5	14	.	TGTGCCTGGAGTGCCCGGGGGGCCTTCCAGACCCAGTACTTC	CAWSARGAFQTQYF
TRBV30	TRBD1	TRBJ1-5	17	.	TGTGCCTGGCAGATGGGGACAGGGGGCTCATGGAATCAGCCCCAGCATTTT	CAWQMGTGGSWNQPQHF
TRBV29-1	.	TRBJ1-2	11	.	TGCAGCGTTGAAGGGGATCGCGGCTACACCTTC	CSVEGDRGYTF
TRBV5-1	TRBD2	TRBJ2-1	16	few	TGCGCCAGCAGCTTGGCTGCGGGGGTTACCTACAATGAGCAGTTCTTC	CASSLAAGVTYNEQFF
TRBV5-8	TRBD2	TRBJ2-1	15	.	TGTGCCAGCAGCGGTCTAGCGGCTACCTACAATGAGCAGTTCTTC	CASSGLAATYNEQFF
TRBV12-5	TRBD1	TRBJ2-7	15	once	TGTGCTAGTGGTTTGGTGGGGACAGGGCTGAAGGAGCAGTACTTC	CASGLVGTGLKEQYF
TRBV6-1	.	TRBJ1-2	16	.	TGTGCCAGCAGTGAACTCGGGAGTATGTGGAATGGGGGCTACACCTTC	CASSELGSMWNGGYTF
TRBV7-8	.	TRBJ1-2	14	.	TGTGCCAGCAGCCTGCGCCTCAGTAACTATGGCTACACCTTC	CASSLRLSNYGYTF
TRBV19	TRBD1	TRBJ1-2	13	once	TGTGCCAGTACTCCCGACAGGGGGAAAGGCTACACCTTC	CASTPDRGKGYTF
TRBV9	.	TRBJ2-5	17	.	TGTGCCAGCAGCCCCCGGACAGGGCATACCGGGAGGGAGACCCAGTACTTC	CASSPRTGHTGRETQYF
TRBV6-5	.	TRBJ1-5	12	once	TGTGCCAGCGGAAGACACAATCAGCCCCAGCATTTT	CASGRHNQPQHF
TRBV30	.	TRBJ1-4	14	.	TGTGCCTGGAGTGTAAGGGTGCCGGATGAAAAACTGTTTTTT	CAWSVRVPDEKLFF
TRBV30	.	TRBJ1-6	13	few	TGTGCCTGGAAAGGGACTGTCAATTCACCCCTCCACTTT	CAWKGTVNSPLHF
TRBV7-3	TRBD1	TRBJ1-1	14	many	TGTGCCAGCAGCTTGGGACAGCTGAACACTGAAGCTTTCTTT	CASSLGQLNTEAFF
TRBV7-8	.	TRBJ2-7	15	few	TGTGCCAGCAGCCGCCTGGGTCTTCCCTCCTACGAGCAGTACTTC	CASSRLGLPSYEQYF
TRBV9	TRBD1	TRBJ1-4	16	.	TGTGCCAGCAGCGTAGAGGTGGGACAGGGATATGAAAAACTGTTTTTT	CASSVEVGQGYEKLFF
TRBV9	.	TRBJ1-2	15	.	TGTGCCAGCAGCGTTACAGCCTCTGGGGGCTATGGCTACACCTTC	CASSVTASGGYGYTF
TRBV4-1	TRBD2	TRBJ2-1	17	.	TGCGCCAGCAGCCAAGATGGCCTAGCGGGAGCCTACAATGAGCAGTTCTTC	CASSQDGLAGAYNEQFF
TRBV7-2	TRBD2	TRBJ2-3	15	.	TGTGCCAGCAGCTTGACGGGAGGGCCCGCGGATACGCAGTATTTT	CASSLTGGPADTQYF
TRBV9	.	TRBJ1-1	13	.	TGTGCCAGCAGCGTACAGGGTGGCACTGAAGCTTTCTTT	CASSVQGGTEAFF
TRBV6-1	TRBD1	TRBJ1-2	13	few	TGTGCCATGCGACAGGGCACGGACTATGGCTACACCTTC	CAMRQGTDYGYTF
TRBV6-6	.	TRBJ1-1	13	.	TGTGCCAGCAGTTCCCTCTCAGGGCTAGAAGCTTTCTTT	CASSSLSGLEAFF
TRBV4-2	.	TRBJ2-6	17	.	TGTGCCAGCAGCCAAGATACGGCGGGCTCTGGGGCCAACGTCCTGACTTTC	CASSQDTAGSGANVLTF
TRBV7-9	.	TRBJ1-4	14	.	TGTGCCAGCAGCCTCGGGCCGGCGGTTGAAAAACTGTTTTTT	CASSLGPAVEKLFF
TRBV4-3	.	TRBJ1-3	15	.	TGCGCCAGCAGCCAAGACAGGGGACGGTGGAACACCATATATTTT	CASSQDRGRWNTIYF
TRBV4-3	TRBD1	TRBJ1-1	13	.	TGCGCCAGCAGCCATGGGACAGGGGGCCAAGCTTTCTTT	CASSHGTGGQAFF
TRBV19	.	TRBJ2-1	12	.	TGTGCCAGCAGAGGGACCTACAATGAGCAGTTCTTC	CASRGTYNEQFF